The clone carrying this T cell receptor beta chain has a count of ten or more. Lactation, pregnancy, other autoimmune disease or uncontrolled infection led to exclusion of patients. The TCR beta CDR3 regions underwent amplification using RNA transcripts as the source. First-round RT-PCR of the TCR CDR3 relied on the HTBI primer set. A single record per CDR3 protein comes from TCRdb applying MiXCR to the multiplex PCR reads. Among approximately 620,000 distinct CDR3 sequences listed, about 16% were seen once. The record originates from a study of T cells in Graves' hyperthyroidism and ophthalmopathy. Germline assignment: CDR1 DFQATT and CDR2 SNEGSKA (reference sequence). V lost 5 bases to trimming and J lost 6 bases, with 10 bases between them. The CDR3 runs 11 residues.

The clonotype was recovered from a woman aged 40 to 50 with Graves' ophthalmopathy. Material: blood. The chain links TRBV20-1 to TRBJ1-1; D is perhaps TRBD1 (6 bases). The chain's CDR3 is CSAGGQAEAFF. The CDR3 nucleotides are TGCAGTGCTGGGGGGCAGGCTGAAGCTTTCTTT.